Listed here are 25 T cell receptor beta chains from one sample, sequenced in a study of cytomegalovirus exposure and HLA in healthy donors. The protocol was immunoSEQ multiplex PCR, while the TCRdb copy is restricted to in-frame clones and leaves out a portion. The sample records around 70,000 clones, roughly 94% being singletons. The material sequenced was PBMCs. The origin of the receptors is a woman aged 18-29 years in good health and CMV-seronegative.

V and J are TRBV7-3 and TRBJ2-5; 8 bases are a match to TRBD2. CDR3 size: 14 residues. V lost 5 bases, J lost 4 bases, and 6 bases stayed unmatched. Germline V CDR1 and CDR2: SGHTA, FQGTGA. The CDR3 region is CASSRGGSGETQYF. DNA of the CDR3: TGTGCCAGCAGCCGGGGGGGGAGTGGAGAGACCCAGTACTTC.

V is TRBV30 and J is TRBJ1-6, with D perhaps matching TRBD1 (6 bases). The germline CDR1 and CDR2 sequences are GTSNPN and SVGIG (reference sequence). The CDR3 is 13 residues long. Trimming removed 4 bases from V and 10 bases from J, with 14 bases in between. In nucleotides, the CDR3 is TGTGCCTGGACAGGGGCCTTACGGTCACCCCTCCACTTT. Its translation is CAWTGALRSPLHF. Based on the CDR3 plus reference TRBV30 and TRBJ1-6, the full variable domain is SQTIHQWPATLVQPVGSPLSLECTVEGTSNPNLYWYRQAAGRGLQLLFYSVGIGQISSEVPQNLSASRPQDRQFILSSKKLLLSDSGFYLCAWTGALRSPLHFGNGTRLTVT.

The chain joins TRBV19 to TRBJ2-7, with 10 bases that match TRBD1. J lost 0 bases, V lost 5 bases, and 7 bases had no gene match. CDR1 LNHDA and CDR2 SQIVND come from the germline V gene (reference sequence). This CDR3 region has 16 residues. CDR3 DNA: TGTGCCAGTAGTCGCGGGACAGGGGAGAGCTCCTACGAGCAGTACTTC. Protein product: CASSRGTGESSYEQYF.

V gene TRBV18 combines with J gene TRBJ1-6; D is undetermined. In germline, CDR1 is KGHSH, CDR2 LQKENI. The CDR3 loop spans 14 amino acids. V lost 8 bases to trimming and J lost 5 bases, with 13 bases between them. The DNA of the CDR3 is TGTGCCAGCCGGTGGCGACAAAATAATTCACCCCTCCACTTT. Its protein product is CASRWRQNNSPLHF.

This rearrangement joins TRBV7-8 to TRBJ2-1; no reliable D call. Germline CDR1 and CDR2: SGHVS and FQNEAQ. CDR3 length: 18 amino acids. With 1 base removed from V and 0 bases from J, the gap between germline ends came to 16 bases. The CDR3 spells CASSLVTLRTSSYNEQFF. CDR3 nucleotide sequence: TGTGCCAGCAGCTTAGTTACCCTCCGAACCAGCTCCTACAATGAGCAGTTCTTC.

The rearrangement uses TRBV19 and TRBJ2-7, with TRBD1 identical over 9 bases. Per the germline V gene, CDR1 is LNHDA and CDR2 is SQIVND (reference sequence). This CDR3 contains 16 residues. J lost 1 base, V lost 1 base, and 5 bases had no gene match. The CDR3 is CASSIVAGQGSYEQYF. The CDR3 DNA sequence: TGTGCCAGTAGTATAGTGGCGGGACAGGGATCCTACGAGCAGTACTTC.

The rearrangement links TRBV20-1 to TRBJ2-3; no definite D call. The CDR3 is made up of 10 amino acids. Germline lookup yields CDR1 DFQATT and CDR2 SNEGSKA (reference sequence). V was pared by 3 bases and J by 6 bases, with 4 bases between. The CDR3 sequence is CSASSDTQYF. CDR3 coding DNA: TGCAGTGCTAGCTCTGATACGCAGTATTTT.

V gene TRBV28 combines with J gene TRBJ1-4; 7 bases match TRBD1. CDR3 length equals 15 residues. CDR1 MDHEN and CDR2 SYDVKM come from the germline V gene. V shed 9 bases and J 0 bases; nucleotides not matched to a gene: 7. The CDR3 loop is CASSGQTSTNEKLFF. In DNA, the CDR3 is TGTGCCAGTTCGGGACAGACCTCAACTAATGAAAAACTGTTTTTT.

The V gene is TRBV18, the J gene TRBJ2-5; TRBD1 is a possible D gene (5 bases). V lost 3 bases and J lost 9, with 17 bases in between. This CDR3 spans 14 amino acids. Germline CDR1 reads KGHSH; CDR2 reads LQKENI. This chain's CDR3 is CASSPTVAGEAQYF. The CDR3 coding sequence is TGTGCCAGCTCACCGACAGTGGCCGGTGAGGCCCAGTACTTC.

The V gene is TRBV18, the J gene TRBJ1-2, with TRBD1 identical over 7 bases. Germline V CDR1 and CDR2: KGHSH, LQKENI. The V and J ends lost 4 bases and 4 bases, in that order; junction bases with no gene match: 3. This CDR3 has 13 amino acids. CDR3 residues: CASSHNRGYGYTF. The DNA of the CDR3 is TGTGCCAGCTCACACAACAGGGGCTATGGCTACACCTTC.

The chain has TRBV29-1 and TRBJ2-1; 9 bases align to TRBD2. Per germline, CDR1 SQVTM and CDR2 ANQGSEA. With 6 bases clipped from V and 3 bases from J, the junction kept 3 bases outside the gene matches. The CDR3 runs to 13 residues. CDR3 DNA: TGCAGCGTGGGGACTAGCTTCTACAATGAGCAGTTCTTC. This translates into CSVGTSFYNEQFF.

The rearrangement joins TRBV16 to TRBJ1-2; weak D call: TRBD1 (5 bases). Looked up from germline, CDR1 is KGHSY and CDR2 is FQNENV. The V gene lost 1 base and the J gene lost 2 bases, with 8 bases spanning the gap. The CDR3 has 14 amino acids. This CDR3 reads CASSQWSGNYGYTF. CDR3 nucleotides: TGTGCCAGCAGCCAATGGTCAGGGAACTATGGCTACACCTTC.

The chain carries TRBV5-4 and TRBJ1-1, with TRBD1 identical over 8 bases. Germline V gene data show CDR1 as SGHNT and CDR2 as YYREEE (reference sequence). The V segment lost 4 bases and the J segment 4 bases; nucleotides outside the gene matches: 3. The CDR3 consists of 13 residues. CDR3 nucleotides: TGTGCCAGCAGCCTGACAGGGGTCACTGAAGCTTTCTTT. Translated: CASSLTGVTEAFF.

This sequence joins TRBV5-5 and TRBJ1-1; 7 bases fit TRBD1. Germline CDR1 is SGHKS and CDR2 is YYEKEE (reference sequence). V was clipped by 1 base and J by 3 bases; unmatched bases: 12. CDR3 size: 17 residues. CDR3 nucleotide sequence: TGTGCCAGCAGCTTGCCTAGACTGACTACAGGGGACACTGAAGCTTTCTTT. Translation gives CASSLPRLTTGDTEAFF.

This clone occurred once. This rearrangement joins TRBV7-6 to TRBJ1-1; 10 bases are shared with TRBD1. The V and J ends lost 2 bases and 3 bases, in that order; junction bases with no gene match: 12. The CDR3 consists of 18 residues. CDR1 and CDR2 from the germline V gene are SGHVS and FNYEAQ. The CDR3 spells CASSLFARRDRGHTEAFF. As DNA, the CDR3 is TGTGCCAGCAGCTTATTCGCCCGCCGGGACAGGGGACACACTGAAGCTTTCTTT.

This chain connects TRBV7-2 to TRBJ2-7; a possible D gene is TRBD2 (5 bases). Germline V CDR1 and CDR2: SGHTA, FQGNSA. The CDR3 covers 16 residues. V dropped 1 base and J dropped 6 bases, with 19 bases sitting between them. CDR3 region: CASSLGYRTGRGEQYF. The DNA of the CDR3 is TGTGCCAGCAGCTTAGGGTACCGGACGGGCCGGGGCGAGCAGTACTTC.

This clone was counted only a few times. The chain's CDR3 is CASRPRTGLNYGYTF. CDR3 bases: TGTGCCAGCAGACCTCGGACAGGATTGAACTATGGCTACACCTTC. This chain connects TRBV7-9 to TRBJ1-2; 7 bases map to TRBD1. Germline assignment: CDR1 SEHNR and CDR2 FQNEAQ (reference sequence). The CDR3 extends over 15 amino acids. V lost 6 bases, J lost 2 bases, and 9 bases stayed unmatched.

The J gene is TRBJ1-1, the V gene TRBV5-6; 7 bases match TRBD1. Germline loops: CDR1 SGHDT, CDR2 YYEEEE. The V and J ends lost 2 bases and 4 bases, in that order; junction bases with no gene match: 5. CDR3 size: 14 residues. The CDR3 here is CASSFRGLITEAFF. The CDR3 DNA follows: TGTGCCAGCAGCTTTAGGGGGCTGATCACTGAAGCTTTCTTT.

The chain is built from TRBV9 and TRBJ2-1; D remains unclear. The ends were cut back, 3 bases at V and 4 bases at J, with 5 bases in the middle. CDR1 and CDR2 (germline): SGDLS, YYNGEE. There are 12 residues in the CDR3. As DNA, the CDR3 is TGTGCCAGCAGCGCCGTGTACAATGAGCAGTTCTTC. This translates into CASSAVYNEQFF.

This clone was counted a single time. The rearrangement uses TRBV29-1 and TRBJ1-1; D uncertain. Germline-derived CDR1 and CDR2 are SQVTM and ANQGSEA. This CDR3 contains 12 residues. Trimming removed 2 bases from V and 2 bases from J, with 6 bases in between. The CDR3 protein is CSVEQINTEAFF. CDR3 in DNA: TGCAGCGTTGAACAGATAAACACTGAAGCTTTCTTT.

V and J are TRBV19 and TRBJ1-1; D unresolved. This CDR3 spans 11 amino acids. Germline lookup yields CDR1 LNHDA and CDR2 SQIVND (reference sequence). Trimming took off 4 bases at V and 4 bases at J, with 4 bases between the two ends. CDR3 DNA sequence: TGTGCCAGTAGTACTGTCACTGAAGCTTTCTTT. This gives the protein CASSTVTEAFF.

This chain connects TRBV2 to TRBJ2-7; D unclear. This CDR3 region has 16 residues. Deletions cut 5 bases from V and 5 bases from J, with 22 bases between. From germline, CDR1 is SNHLY and CDR2 FYNNEI. The CDR3 nucleotides are TGTGCCAGCAGTTCCCCAACGTCACCTAGTAGCCACGAGCAGTACTTC. Its protein is CASSSPTSPSSHEQYF.

The V call is TRBV6-1, the J call TRBJ1-1; maybe TRBD1 (6 bases). Germline loops: CDR1 MNHNS, CDR2 SASEGT. Trimming removed 8 bases from V and 4 bases from J, with 20 bases in between. This CDR3 is 15 amino acids long. CDR3 loop: CASCPTTGFVTEAFF. CDR3 nucleotide sequence: TGTGCCAGCTGCCCCACGACAGGATTCGTCACTGAAGCTTTCTTT.

V gene TRBV2 combines with J gene TRBJ2-2; 10 bases map to TRBD2. There are 16 residues in the CDR3. Germline-derived CDR1 and CDR2 are SNHLY and FYNNEI. V was clipped by 5 bases and J by 4 bases; unmatched bases: 7. CDR3 in DNA: TGTGCCAGCAGTCCTAGCGGGGGAATTGGCACCGGGGAGCTGTTTTTT. Amino acids: CASSPSGGIGTGELFF. Looking up the rest from reference TRBV2 and TRBJ2-2 gives the full variable domain: EPEVTQTPSHQVTQMGQEVILRCVPISNHLYFYWYRQILGQKVEFLVSFYNNEISEKSEIFDDQFSVERPDGSNFTLKIRSTKLEDSAMYFCASSPSGGIGTGELFFGEGSRLTVL.

The chain uses TRBV7-9 and TRBJ1-5; no firm D call. Trimming removed 7 bases at V and 0 bases at J, with 10 bases between. This CDR3 is 14 amino acids long. Germline V CDR1 and CDR2: SEHNR, FQNEAQ (reference sequence). CDR3 nucleotide sequence: TGTGCCAGCACATTTGGCGGTAGCAATCAGCCCCAGCATTTT. This sequence encodes CASTFGGSNQPQHF.